This section outlines one T cell receptor (beta chain) sequence together with its context. The data were taken from a study of CD8 T cells in Susac syndrome. Germline CDR1 is SGHRS and CDR2 is YFSETQ. Trimming at V came to 4 bases and at J to 10 bases, leaving 10 bases not matched to a gene. The CDR3 is 15 amino acids. RNA, at 0.5 to 1 ug, was reverse transcribed with random hexamers. TCRdb redid the calling of the immunoSEQ multiplex PCR reads with MiXCR, one entry per CDR3 protein. The repertoire holds more than 150,000 distinct CDR3 sequences, with 90% to 96% as singletons. The specimen was CD4+ T cells from PBMCs. The V gene is TRBV5-1, the J gene TRBJ1-6, with 8 bases aligning to TRBD1. This sequence originates from a human donor with Susac syndrome. CDR3 region: CASSGGQGARSPLHF. The CDR3 nucleotides read TGCGCCAGCAGCGGGGGCCAGGGGGCAAGGTCACCCCTCCACTTT.